Listed below are T cell receptor beta chains from one sample, sequenced in a study of cytomegalovirus exposure and HLA in healthy donors. TCRdb's copy holds only in-frame clones and misses some; the assay was immunoSEQ multiplex PCR. The sample has approximately 160,000 clones, approximately 80% seen once; the top ten hold about 1.5%. Sequences were obtained from PBMCs. The source of these receptors is a woman aged 30 to 39 in good health and CMV-seronegative. The CDR3 runs from the conserved cysteine through the conserved F or W. Fields, in order: D gene, clone size, J gene, V gene, CDR3 DNA, CDR3 protein. A D gene is named only where the DNA matches it firmly. Clone size is stated in some rows and not others, as once, few, many or a class when expanded.

d_call: -
clone_size: -
j_call: TRBJ2-1
v_call: TRBV7-3
cdr3_nt: TGTGCCAGCAGCTTAGGCGGGCTATCAGACGAGCAGTTCTTC
cdr3_aa: CASSLGGLSDEQFF

d_call: -
clone_size: -
j_call: TRBJ1-1
v_call: TRBV7-9
cdr3_nt: TGTGCCACCAGAGGCGAGGGCACTGAAGCTTTCTTT
cdr3_aa: CATRGEGTEAFF

d_call: TRBD2
clone_size: few
j_call: TRBJ2-5
v_call: TRBV19
cdr3_nt: TGTGCCAGTAGATCTCAAGCGGGAGCAGAGACCCAGTACTTC
cdr3_aa: CASRSQAGAETQYF

d_call: -
clone_size: few
j_call: TRBJ2-7
v_call: TRBV14
cdr3_nt: TGTGCCAGCAGCCCTCTAGGGGGGGCGCTGAACGACGAGCAGTACTTC
cdr3_aa: CASSPLGGALNDEQYF

d_call: -
clone_size: -
j_call: TRBJ2-1
v_call: TRBV6-5
cdr3_nt: TGTGCCAGCAGTTGGGCAGAATACAATGAGCAGTTCTTC
cdr3_aa: CASSWAEYNEQFF

d_call: -
clone_size: -
j_call: TRBJ1-2
v_call: TRBV6-1
cdr3_nt: TGTGCCAGCAGTGGCGCCGTAGACTATGGCTACACCTTC
cdr3_aa: CASSGAVDYGYTF

d_call: -
clone_size: -
j_call: TRBJ2-7
v_call: TRBV7-2
cdr3_nt: TGTGCCAGCAGCCGACAGGCTGAACGGGGCTACGAGCAGTACTTC
cdr3_aa: CASSRQAERGYEQYF

d_call: TRBD1
clone_size: -
j_call: TRBJ1-2
v_call: TRBV7-9
cdr3_nt: TGTGCCAGCAGCTTAGCGAACAGGGGCTATGGCTACACCTTC
cdr3_aa: CASSLANRGYGYTF

d_call: TRBD1
clone_size: few
j_call: TRBJ1-4
v_call: TRBV9
cdr3_nt: TGTGCCAGCAGCACCGGGACAGGGGTTGCTGAAAAACTGTTTTTT
cdr3_aa: CASSTGTGVAEKLFF

d_call: TRBD1
clone_size: -
j_call: TRBJ2-1
v_call: TRBV5-4
cdr3_nt: TGTGCCAGCAGCCCGGGACAGAACAATGAGCAGTTCTTC
cdr3_aa: CASSPGQNNEQFF

d_call: -
clone_size: -
j_call: TRBJ2-7
v_call: TRBV7-3
cdr3_nt: TGTGCCAGCAGCCTGGGAGGAGGGGAGCAGTACTTC
cdr3_aa: CASSLGGGEQYF

d_call: -
clone_size: -
j_call: TRBJ1-6
v_call: TRBV18
cdr3_nt: TGTGCCAGCTCACGAAACAGGGACATCCAAAATTCACCCCTCCACTTT
cdr3_aa: CASSRNRDIQNSPLHF

d_call: -
clone_size: -
j_call: TRBJ2-2
v_call: TRBV5-1
cdr3_nt: TGCGCCAGCAGCTTGGGGCAGGTCACCGGGGAGCTGTTTTTT
cdr3_aa: CASSLGQVTGELFF

d_call: TRBD2
clone_size: -
j_call: TRBJ2-7
v_call: TRBV5-1
cdr3_nt: TGCGCCAGCCGGGGGACTAGTGGTACTTACGAGCAGTACTTC
cdr3_aa: CASRGTSGTYEQYF

d_call: -
clone_size: -
j_call: TRBJ2-1
v_call: TRBV6-1
cdr3_nt: TGTGCCAGCAGTGAAGCGCGATTTGGAGTCAATGAGCAGTTCTTC
cdr3_aa: CASSEARFGVNEQFF

d_call: TRBD1
clone_size: -
j_call: TRBJ2-7
v_call: TRBV7-3
cdr3_nt: TGTGCCAGCAGCCCTTCGGGACAGGGGTTCAACGAGCAGTACTTC
cdr3_aa: CASSPSGQGFNEQYF

d_call: TRBD1
clone_size: -
j_call: TRBJ1-2
v_call: TRBV6-5
cdr3_nt: TGTGCCAGCAGTTACGGGGGACAGGTCTATGGCTACACCTTC
cdr3_aa: CASSYGGQVYGYTF

d_call: -
clone_size: -
j_call: TRBJ1-6
v_call: TRBV5-1
cdr3_nt: TGCGCCAGCAGCTTGGTAGGGGTTGGAGCTAATTCACCCCTCCACTTT
cdr3_aa: CASSLVGVGANSPLHF

d_call: -
clone_size: -
j_call: TRBJ2-5
v_call: TRBV4-2
cdr3_nt: TGTGCCAGCAGCCAAGACAGGGAAGGCCAAGAGACCCAGTACTTC
cdr3_aa: CASSQDREGQETQYF

d_call: TRBD1
clone_size: few
j_call: TRBJ1-5
v_call: TRBV30
cdr3_nt: TGTGCCTGGAGTGACAGGGGACGAAATCAGCCCCAGCATTTT
cdr3_aa: CAWSDRGRNQPQHF

d_call: TRBD1
clone_size: -
j_call: TRBJ2-1
v_call: TRBV9
cdr3_nt: TGTGCCAGCAGCGTGACCGGGACAGGAAACAATGAGCAGTTCTTC
cdr3_aa: CASSVTGTGNNEQFF

d_call: TRBD2
clone_size: -
j_call: TRBJ2-5
v_call: TRBV5-1
cdr3_nt: TGCGCCAGCAGCTACCCCGGACTAGCGGAGCAAGAGACCCAGTACTTC
cdr3_aa: CASSYPGLAEQETQYF

d_call: TRBD2
clone_size: -
j_call: TRBJ2-7
v_call: TRBV5-1
cdr3_nt: TGCGCCAGCAGCTTGGAACGGGGGGGAGGGGTTCTACCCTACGAGCAGTACTTC
cdr3_aa: CASSLERGGGVLPYEQYF

d_call: TRBD1
clone_size: -
j_call: TRBJ1-4
v_call: TRBV27
cdr3_nt: TGTGCCAGCGCAACTAAACAGGGGGCTAATGAAAAACTGTTTTTT
cdr3_aa: CASATKQGANEKLFF

d_call: -
clone_size: -
j_call: TRBJ1-1
v_call: TRBV7-9
cdr3_nt: TGTGCCAGCAGCTTAGGTATGGGGAGGGTAGCTGAAGCTTTCTTT
cdr3_aa: CASSLGMGRVAEAFF

d_call: -
clone_size: -
j_call: TRBJ2-1
v_call: TRBV29-1
cdr3_nt: TGCAGCGTTGTGGCCAGGGGGGATGAGCAGTTCTTC
cdr3_aa: CSVVARGDEQFF

d_call: -
clone_size: -
j_call: TRBJ2-7
v_call: TRBV19
cdr3_nt: TGTGCCAGTAGTATACGGGGGAGCTCCTACGAGCAGTACTTC
cdr3_aa: CASSIRGSSYEQYF

d_call: -
clone_size: -
j_call: TRBJ2-2
v_call: TRBV28
cdr3_nt: TGTGCCAGCAGTTTCCCTAACACCGGGGAGCTGTTTTTT
cdr3_aa: CASSFPNTGELFF

d_call: -
clone_size: few
j_call: TRBJ1-2
v_call: TRBV13
cdr3_nt: TGTGCCAGCAGCCGGGGAGGGGGTGGTGGGGTCTATGGCTACACCTTC
cdr3_aa: CASSRGGGGGVYGYTF

d_call: TRBD2
clone_size: -
j_call: TRBJ2-1
v_call: TRBV7-2
cdr3_nt: TGTGCCAGCAGCTTAGGGGGACTAGCGGGAAGGTCGATCTACAATGAGCAGTTCTTC
cdr3_aa: CASSLGGLAGRSIYNEQFF

d_call: -
clone_size: -
j_call: TRBJ2-3
v_call: TRBV18
cdr3_nt: TGTGCCAGCTCACCACGGGACTCCGATACGCAGTATTTT
cdr3_aa: CASSPRDSDTQYF

d_call: TRBD1
clone_size: -
j_call: TRBJ1-1
v_call: TRBV6-6
cdr3_nt: TGTGCCAGCAGTTACCAGACAGGGACCACTGAAGCTTTCTTT
cdr3_aa: CASSYQTGTTEAFF

d_call: TRBD2
clone_size: -
j_call: TRBJ2-5
v_call: TRBV7-9
cdr3_nt: TGTGCCAGCAGCTTATTCGGGGGGACGCTTCCCGAGACCCAGTACTTC
cdr3_aa: CASSLFGGTLPETQYF

d_call: TRBD2
clone_size: few
j_call: TRBJ2-7
v_call: TRBV6-1
cdr3_nt: TGTGCCAGCAGTCAGTGGGGGGGGGTTTCCTACGAGCAGTACTTC
cdr3_aa: CASSQWGGVSYEQYF

d_call: TRBD2
clone_size: -
j_call: TRBJ2-5
v_call: TRBV7-3
cdr3_nt: TGTGCCAGCAGCCTTAGCGGGACGGGGGAGACCCAGTACTTC
cdr3_aa: CASSLSGTGETQYF

d_call: TRBD2
clone_size: -
j_call: TRBJ2-2
v_call: TRBV6-1
cdr3_nt: TGTGCCAGCAGTGCCCGTCAGGGGACTAGCGGGGAGCTGTTTTTT
cdr3_aa: CASSARQGTSGELFF

d_call: TRBD2
clone_size: -
j_call: TRBJ2-1
v_call: TRBV2
cdr3_nt: TGTGCCAGCGGGAGGGTCTACAATGAGCAGTTCTTC
cdr3_aa: CASGRVYNEQFF

d_call: -
clone_size: few
j_call: TRBJ2-1
v_call: TRBV5-1
cdr3_nt: TGCGCCAGCAGCTTGGGGGGGGAGGACAATGAGCAGTTCTTC
cdr3_aa: CASSLGGEDNEQFF

d_call: -
clone_size: -
j_call: TRBJ1-2
v_call: TRBV2
cdr3_nt: TGTGCCAGCACGGAGACGGAGCGGATCGGCTACACCTTC
cdr3_aa: CASTETERIGYTF

d_call: TRBD1
clone_size: -
j_call: TRBJ1-4
v_call: TRBV18
cdr3_nt: TGTGCCAGCTCACTCGGACAGGCGCGGGCTAATGAAAAACTGTTTTTT
cdr3_aa: CASSLGQARANEKLFF